The rows below give T cell receptor beta chains drawn from one sample of a study of response to subunit inactivated influenza vaccine. TCRdb processed the RT-PCR reads anew with MiXCR; each CDR3 protein has one entry. Here the sample spans 530,000 or so distinct CDR3 sequences, around 15% being singletons. The specimen comprised PBMCs from blood, sampled 12 days after vaccination. The receptor source for this set is a man aged 50-59 years who received an inactivated influenza vaccine. Each CDR3 is given with its conserved first and last residue. A D gene is named only where the DNA matches it firmly. Clone size is given for some rows only: seen once, a few or many times, or a class if the clone is expanded.

J gene: TRBJ2-3
V gene: TRBV6-2/TRBV6-3
clone size: many
D gene: TRBD1
CDR3 protein: CASSYPSAETGGADTQYF
CDR3 DNA: TGTGCCAGCAGTTACCCGTCGGCTGAGACAGGGGGCGCGGATACGCAGTATTTT

J gene: TRBJ2-5
V gene: TRBV20-1
clone size: few
D gene: NA
CDR3 protein: CSAREPGTQGTQYF
CDR3 DNA: TGCAGTGCTAGAGAGCCGGGAACACAGGGGACCCAGTACTTC

J gene: TRBJ2-7
V gene: TRBV19
clone size: NA
D gene: NA
CDR3 protein: CASRPAEIYEQYF
CDR3 DNA: TGTGCCAGTAGGCCCGCGGAGATCTACGAGCAGTACTTC

J gene: TRBJ1-6
V gene: TRBV28
clone size: NA
D gene: NA
CDR3 protein: CASTRDRRDSPLHF
CDR3 DNA: TGTGCCAGCACCCGAGACAGGCGAGATTCACCCCTCCACTTT

J gene: TRBJ2-7
V gene: TRBV14
clone size: many
D gene: TRBD1
CDR3 protein: CASSRQGFPSYEQYF
CDR3 DNA: TGTGCCAGCAGCCGACAGGGCTTTCCCTCCTACGAGCAGTACTTC

J gene: TRBJ1-2
V gene: TRBV27
clone size: NA
D gene: TRBD1
CDR3 protein: CASSHGTASYGYTF
CDR3 DNA: TGTGCCAGCAGTCACGGGACAGCCTCCTATGGCTACACCTTC

J gene: TRBJ2-7
V gene: TRBV5-6
clone size: NA
D gene: TRBD2
CDR3 protein: CASSFRGAGDSDEQYF
CDR3 DNA: TGTGCCAGCAGCTTCCGCGGCGCGGGAGACTCGGACGAGCAGTACTTC

J gene: TRBJ1-5
V gene: TRBV7-2
clone size: few
D gene: TRBD1
CDR3 protein: CASSLAGQPNQPQHF
CDR3 DNA: TGTGCCAGCAGCTTAGCGGGACAGCCCAATCAGCCCCAGCATTTT

J gene: TRBJ2-7
V gene: TRBV20-1
clone size: NA
D gene: NA
CDR3 protein: CSARPRVRRYEQYF
CDR3 DNA: TGCAGTGCTAGGCCACGGGTTCGGAGGTACGAGCAGTACTTC

J gene: TRBJ2-7
V gene: TRBV28
clone size: NA
D gene: NA
CDR3 protein: CASSNATVSVYEQYF
CDR3 DNA: TGTGCCAGCAGTAATGCTACAGTTTCAGTCTACGAGCAGTACTTC

J gene: TRBJ2-1
V gene: TRBV20-1
clone size: few
D gene: NA
CDR3 protein: CSAPPNEQFF
CDR3 DNA: TGCAGTGCCCCCCCCAATGAGCAGTTCTTC

J gene: TRBJ2-1
V gene: TRBV10-3
clone size: NA
D gene: TRBD1
CDR3 protein: CAISEGDRVYNEQFF
CDR3 DNA: TGTGCCATCAGTGAAGGGGACAGGGTTTACAATGAGCAGTTCTTC

J gene: TRBJ2-1
V gene: TRBV7-9
clone size: NA
D gene: NA
CDR3 protein: CASSFTLEQFF
CDR3 DNA: TGTGCCAGCAGCTTTACCCTCGAGCAGTTCTTC

J gene: TRBJ2-1
V gene: TRBV2
clone size: many
D gene: NA
CDR3 protein: CASSAGTQSLNEQFF
CDR3 DNA: TGTGCCAGCAGTGCCGGGACCCAATCCCTCAATGAGCAGTTCTTC

J gene: TRBJ1-1
V gene: TRBV5-6
clone size: few
D gene: NA
CDR3 protein: CASSLDSSMNTEAFF
CDR3 DNA: TGTGCCAGCAGCTTAGACAGCTCCATGAACACTGAAGCTTTCTTT

J gene: TRBJ2-1
V gene: TRBV20-1
clone size: NA
D gene: TRBD2
CDR3 protein: CSARDVGRGGQFSEQFF
CDR3 DNA: TGCAGTGCTAGGGACGTCGGGCGGGGGGGCCAGTTCAGTGAGCAGTTCTTC

J gene: TRBJ2-7
V gene: TRBV30
clone size: many
D gene: NA
CDR3 protein: CAWSKGTPREQYF
CDR3 DNA: TGTGCCTGGAGCAAAGGGACTCCCCGCGAGCAGTACTTC

J gene: TRBJ2-5
V gene: TRBV5-5
clone size: few
D gene: TRBD1
CDR3 protein: CASSFWTGEETQYF
CDR3 DNA: TGTGCCAGCAGCTTCTGGACAGGGGAAGAGACCCAGTACTTC

J gene: TRBJ2-5
V gene: TRBV4-2
clone size: NA
D gene: NA
CDR3 protein: CASSQDLLRGQETQYF
CDR3 DNA: TGTGCCAGCAGCCAAGATCTGCTCCGAGGTCAAGAGACCCAGTACTTC

J gene: TRBJ2-3
V gene: TRBV24-1
clone size: NA
D gene: TRBD1
CDR3 protein: CATSARGHRTDTQYF
CDR3 DNA: TGTGCCACCAGTGCCAGGGGGCATCGCACAGATACGCAGTATTTT

J gene: TRBJ2-3
V gene: TRBV7-2
clone size: NA
D gene: TRBD1
CDR3 protein: CASSRDRDYTDTQYF
CDR3 DNA: TGTGCCAGCAGCCGGGACAGGGATTACACAGATACGCAGTATTTT

J gene: TRBJ2-2
V gene: TRBV5-4
clone size: NA
D gene: TRBD2
CDR3 protein: CASSLGLAGGAGELFF
CDR3 DNA: TGTGCCAGCAGCCTAGGACTAGCGGGGGGTGCCGGGGAGCTGTTTTTT

J gene: TRBJ1-5
V gene: TRBV12-3/TRBV12-4
clone size: many
D gene: NA
CDR3 protein: CASRLDRSLNQPQHF
CDR3 DNA: TGTGCCAGCAGGTTAGACAGGAGCCTTAATCAGCCCCAGCATTTT

J gene: TRBJ2-5
V gene: TRBV12-3/TRBV12-4
clone size: NA
D gene: NA
CDR3 protein: CASSFVGGRETQYF
CDR3 DNA: TGTGCCAGCAGTTTTGTGGGGGGCAGGGAGACCCAGTACTTC

J gene: TRBJ1-2
V gene: TRBV7-9
clone size: NA
D gene: NA
CDR3 protein: CASSFDLTANYGYTF
CDR3 DNA: TGTGCCAGCAGCTTTGATCTAACGGCTAACTATGGCTACACCTTC

J gene: TRBJ1-1
V gene: TRBV25-1
clone size: few
D gene: NA
CDR3 protein: CASIQMDGKGTEAFF
CDR3 DNA: TGTGCCAGCATTCAGATGGACGGCAAGGGGACTGAAGCTTTCTTT

J gene: TRBJ2-7
V gene: TRBV25-1
clone size: NA
D gene: NA
CDR3 protein: CASSEALGWSKQYF
CDR3 DNA: TGTGCCAGCAGTGAAGCACTGGGGTGGAGTAAGCAGTACTTC

J gene: TRBJ1-5
V gene: TRBV12-3/TRBV12-4
clone size: few
D gene: TRBD1
CDR3 protein: CASTQGGASQPQHF
CDR3 DNA: TGTGCCAGCACCCAGGGGGGGGCGAGTCAGCCCCAGCATTTT

J gene: TRBJ1-1
V gene: TRBV6-1
clone size: NA
D gene: NA
CDR3 protein: CASMSLGATEAFF
CDR3 DNA: TGTGCCAGCATGAGTTTGGGGGCCACTGAAGCTTTCTTT

J gene: TRBJ2-7
V gene: TRBV7-2
clone size: many
D gene: NA
CDR3 protein: CASSPVWSSYEQYF
CDR3 DNA: TGTGCCAGCAGCCCGGTGTGGAGCTCCTACGAGCAGTACTTC

J gene: TRBJ2-1
V gene: TRBV29-1
clone size: few
D gene: NA
CDR3 protein: CSVELIRDWLWSEQFF
CDR3 DNA: TGCAGCGTTGAGCTGATCCGGGACTGGCTGTGGAGTGAGCAGTTCTTC

J gene: TRBJ2-7
V gene: TRBV20-1
clone size: NA
D gene: TRBD2
CDR3 protein: CSAREGGRAAYEQYF
CDR3 DNA: TGCAGTGCTAGAGAGGGGGGGAGGGCCGCCTACGAGCAGTACTTC

J gene: TRBJ2-7
V gene: TRBV6-2/TRBV6-3
clone size: NA
D gene: TRBD1
CDR3 protein: CASSPPGTGRSYEQYF
CDR3 DNA: TGTGCCAGCAGTCCCCCCGGGACAGGGCGGTCCTACGAGCAGTACTTC

J gene: TRBJ2-7
V gene: TRBV6-2/TRBV6-3
clone size: few
D gene: NA
CDR3 protein: CASSPYFEQYF
CDR3 DNA: TGTGCCAGCAGTCCCTATTTCGAGCAGTACTTC

J gene: TRBJ2-5
V gene: TRBV29-1
clone size: few
D gene: NA
CDR3 protein: CSVPTEASGTQYF
CDR3 DNA: TGCAGCGTTCCTACAGAGGCTTCGGGGACCCAGTACTTC

J gene: TRBJ1-5
V gene: TRBV5-6
clone size: NA
D gene: TRBD1
CDR3 protein: CASSAQGAGQPQHF
CDR3 DNA: TGTGCCAGCAGCGCCCAGGGGGCTGGGCAGCCCCAGCATTTT

J gene: TRBJ2-6
V gene: TRBV11-1
clone size: NA
D gene: TRBD2
CDR3 protein: CASSRTSGRAVEANVLTF
CDR3 DNA: TGTGCCAGCAGCCGGACTAGCGGGAGGGCCGTAGAGGCCAACGTCCTGACTTTC

J gene: TRBJ1-2
V gene: TRBV12-3/TRBV12-4
clone size: few
D gene: NA
CDR3 protein: CASSFQGFYGYTF
CDR3 DNA: TGTGCCAGCAGTTTCCAGGGATTCTATGGCTACACCTTC

J gene: TRBJ2-7
V gene: TRBV7-2
clone size: NA
D gene: NA
CDR3 protein: CASSLEGVGPYEQYF
CDR3 DNA: TGTGCCAGCAGCTTAGAGGGAGTAGGGCCCTACGAGCAGTACTTC